This paragraph reports one TCR beta chain. TCRdb re-called the PCR reads with MiXCR, one entry per CDR3 protein. Here the sample spans nearly 20,000 distinct CDR3 sequences, around two fifths being singletons. The data were obtained in a study of tumor-infiltrating lymphocytes in oesophageal squamous cell carcinoma. The sequencing sample was made of esophageal tumor tissue. This TCR derives from a male donor with esophageal squamous cell carcinoma.

As DNA, the CDR3 is TGTGCCAGCAGCTTAACGGCAGGGGGCGGTTACGAGCAGTACTTC. This encodes CASSLTAGGGYEQYF. The V and J genes are TRBV7-3 and TRBJ2-7; 8 bases are shared with TRBD1. Germline CDR1 SGHTA, CDR2 FQGTGA. V lost 0 bases and J lost 4; bases outside the gene matches: 5. This CDR3 has 15 residues.